Reported below is one TCR beta chain. In this sample, this clone turned up once. Its antigen has not been determined. No base qualities exist here, and no much larger clone lies one base off it. V has 4 bases trimmed and J has 7 bases trimmed; junction bases matching no gene number 12. The CDR3 runs 16 residues from the cysteine to the phenylalanine. Only the CDR3 portion is preserved as DNA: 48 bases, with reading frame beginning at the first base. The CDR1 and CDR2 encoded by the germline V gene (reference sequence) are PRHDT and FYEKMQ. Participants in the prospective study were aged about 18 to 89 years, lived in approximately 26 United States geographic areas, and enrolled through a virtual design. To assign participants to cohorts, the prospective study relied on clinical history that participants themselves reported in a screening survey and a study questionnaire. A participant counted as exposed if, within 2 weeks of entering the study, that participant had been in contact with someone who had a PCR-confirmed or clinician-diagnosed COVID-19 case. Mobile phlebotomists in the prospective study collected whole blood, serum and a nasopharyngeal or oropharyngeal swab from every participant. Over a roughly 2-month period, participants in the prospective study had the option of providing additional blood draws and questionnaires. Prospective study blood samples were shipped either frozen or at room temperature before DNA extraction.

The data stem from a study of blood T cell repertoires in COVID-19 (dated by TCRdb to 2018 to 2021). In the study overall: Samples from collaborators originated in the United States, Italy and Spain and spanned both the acute and convalescent phases of COVID-19. Deeply sampled blood TCRbeta repertoires from subjects exposed to, actively infected with, or recovered from COVID-19 were included in the dataset. Samples were obtained from the ongoing ImmuneRACE study (first 160 participants) and from 1,254 subjects provided by 6 global collaborators. Where available, HLA class I and class II types were taken from metadata supplied by the sample provider and were not determined by assay-based typing. Nearly every sample came with metadata listing a de-identified subject ID, COVID-19 status, age in years and sex. A freely available public database, intended as a resource for researchers studying the immune response to SARS-CoV-2, is where the repertoires were released. The material from the prospective study consisted of cDNA or gDNA derived from T cells, B-cell-depleted T cells, or PBMCs.

What the work shows at the level of the full study, not this receptor alone: The quantity of clinical and demographic metadata differed by source and by participant and was supplied without curation.

TCRbeta CDR3 regions were amplified from genomic DNA using the immunoSEQ Assay, a bias-controlled multiplex PCR. In the original analysis: Within the assay, amplification of reference gene primers was used to estimate how many nucleated cells each sample contained. Sequence reads were collapsed and filtered to measure the absolute abundance of every unique TCRbeta CDR3 rearrangement. For each sample, productive Simpson clonality was calculated by taking the square root of Simpson's diversity index across productive rearrangements. TCRdb mirrors the immuneACCESS table, restricted to in-frame sequences. Some clones are absent from its copies; in checked studies, under half trace to an unresolved V gene, and the reason for the others is unknown. V and J calls and clone size follow that table, whereas D and trimming were derived from the DNA. This sample lists 200,000 to 250,000 clones; 80% to 90% were detected once. The top ten constitute around 3.7% of the sample.

The receptor was isolated from a woman younger than 45 who had been exposed to COVID-19. The rearrangement combines TRBV13 with TRBJ1-4; 7 bases in between match TRBD1. The material sequenced was PBMCs or T cells enriched from blood (not recorded which). The CDR3 region: CASSSLPDRRTEKLFF. The nucleotide sequence is TGTGCCAGCAGCTCACTCCCGGACAGGCGGACTGAAAAACTGTTTTTT.